The clone carrying this T cell receptor (beta chain) was detected once. Clones were sequenced by immunoSEQ multiplex PCR, and TCRdb holds only the in-frame ones, with some missing. Among 70,000 or so clones listed, 94% were seen once. The data stem from a study of control samples from healthy donors and cancer patients. The sequencing sample was made of blood. The sequence was obtained from a middle-aged woman in good health.

The CDR3 nucleotides are TGTGCCAGCAGTGACCACTCAGGGACCCTCTCCTACGAGCAGTACTTC. It is translated as CASSDHSGTLSYEQYF. The chain uses TRBV25-1 and TRBJ2-7; D possibly matches TRBD1 or TRBD2 (5 bases each). The V gene lost 3 bases and the J gene lost 0 bases, with 15 bases spanning the gap. Germline V lookup: CDR1 MGHDK, CDR2 SYGVNS. The CDR3 extends over 16 amino acids.